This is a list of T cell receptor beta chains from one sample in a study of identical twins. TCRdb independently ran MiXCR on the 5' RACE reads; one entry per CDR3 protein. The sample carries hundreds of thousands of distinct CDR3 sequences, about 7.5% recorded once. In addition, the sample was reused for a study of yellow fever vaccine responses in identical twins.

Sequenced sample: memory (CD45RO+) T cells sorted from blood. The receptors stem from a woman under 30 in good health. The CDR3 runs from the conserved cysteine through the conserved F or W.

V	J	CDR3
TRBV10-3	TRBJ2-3	CAISVLGTDTQYF
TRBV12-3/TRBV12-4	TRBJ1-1	CASTLTGQGNTEAFF
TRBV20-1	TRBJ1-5	CSAIEDSNQPQHF
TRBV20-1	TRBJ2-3	CSVEGLPYSTDTQYF
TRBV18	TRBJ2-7	CASSPQGQQFYEQYF
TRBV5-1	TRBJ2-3	CASSLLLAALKEVPQYF
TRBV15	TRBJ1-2	CATSSRDRVNYGYTF
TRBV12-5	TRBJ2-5	CASGHDSLRETQYF
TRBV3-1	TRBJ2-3	CASSQGTLSTDTQYF
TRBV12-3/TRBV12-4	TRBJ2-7	CSSSRDSASYEQYF
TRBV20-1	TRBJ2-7	CSARWARGAYEQYF
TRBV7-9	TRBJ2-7	CASSPDQGPYEQYF
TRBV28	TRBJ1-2	CASSTPMVNYGYTF
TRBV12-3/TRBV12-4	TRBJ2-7	CASSQKLGGEQYF
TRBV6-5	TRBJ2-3	CASSYPLEDTQYF
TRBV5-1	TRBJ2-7	CASSLGGSSTYYEQYF
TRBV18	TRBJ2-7	CASSRQGAYQQYF
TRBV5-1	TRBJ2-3	CASSLGRGLSTDTQYF
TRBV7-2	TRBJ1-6	CASRLTAVYNSPLHF
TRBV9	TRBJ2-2	CASIGTESNTGELFF
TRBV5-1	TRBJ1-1	CASSPDGELGTEAFF
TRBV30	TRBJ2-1	CAWSVLGGARDYNEQFF